These 27 T cell receptor beta chains share one sample of origin, sequenced in a study of long-term antiretroviral therapy in people with HIV. Survey level was the resolution at which the v3.0 immunoSEQ assay ran. TCRdb's copy holds only in-frame clones and misses some; the assay was immunoSEQ multiplex PCR. The sample gives under 45,000 clones, around 84% of which show up once; 4.5% to 5% is in the top ten. Sequenced material: unsorted PBMCs, taken 2.8 years before starting antiretroviral therapy. Source of these receptors: a woman in her 30s with HIV.

This clone was picked up a small number of times. The V call is TRBV6-1, the J call TRBJ1-2, with 7 bases matching TRBD1. Germline trimming cut 3 bases from V and 5 bases from J; bases unmatched to any gene: 15. The CDR3 covers 17 residues. Germline CDR1 MNHNS, CDR2 SASEGT. CDR3 bases: TGTGCCAGCAGTGATTCGGTCGAGGGGGCGGTCAGGTATGGCTACACCTTC. Translated: CASSDSVEGAVRYGYTF.

V is TRBV6-6 and J is TRBJ2-1; no firm D call. The CDR3 extends over 14 amino acids. CDR1 is MNHNY, CDR2 SVGAGI, per germline (reference sequence). V gave up 2 bases and J gave up 3 bases, with 8 bases separating them. CDR3 sequence: CASSYTRGYNEQFF. The CDR3 DNA is TGTGCCAGCAGTTACACCCGAGGCTACAATGAGCAGTTCTTC.

The chain recombines TRBV10-3 with TRBJ1-3; D may be TRBD1 (5 bases). The CDR3 totals 20 residues. Deletions cut 6 bases from V and 6 bases from J, with 33 bases between. Germline CDR1 ENHRY, CDR2 SYGVKD. CDR3 in DNA: TGTGCCATCAGCGCTGTGGGGGAACCCGCCGAACCCTTCAACATAAACACCATATATTTT. Amino acids: CAISAVGEPAEPFNINTIYF.

The chain employs TRBV19 and TRBJ2-2, with 9 positions matching TRBD1. V lost 6 bases and J lost 3; bases outside the gene matches: 2. The CDR3 runs 14 residues. Germline V gene data show CDR1 as LNHDA and CDR2 as SQIVND (reference sequence). The CDR3 spells CASRTGGYTGELFF. CDR3 coding DNA: TGTGCCAGTAGAACAGGGGGCTACACCGGGGAGCTGTTTTTT.

The chain recombines TRBV5-1 with TRBJ2-5, with a weak D call TRBD1 (6 bases). Germline assignment: CDR1 SGHRS and CDR2 YFSETQ. V shed 4 bases and J shed 4 bases, with 17 bases lying between them. The CDR3 is 15 residues long. CDR3 nucleotides: TGCGCCAGCAGCCAGGGGTCGCCGAAATCAGAGACCCAGTACTTC. It is translated as CASSQGSPKSETQYF.

The V call is TRBV5-1, the J call TRBJ2-1; D call uncertain. The CDR3 totals 15 residues. The germline gives CDR1 SGHRS, CDR2 YFSETQ. Trimming removed 0 bases from V and 2 bases from J, with 9 bases in between. CDR3 protein: CASSLAAGPYNEQFF. CDR3 coding DNA: TGCGCCAGCAGCTTGGCCGCAGGACCCTACAATGAGCAGTTCTTC.

This clone was seen just once. The V and J genes are TRBV19 and TRBJ1-1; 7 bases agree with TRBD1. The V segment lost 5 bases and the J segment 1 base; nucleotides outside the gene matches: 10. Germline assignment: CDR1 LNHDA and CDR2 SQIVND (reference sequence). CDR3 length: 16 residues. The CDR3 protein is CASSPHRQGKNTEAFF. The CDR3 nucleotides read TGTGCCAGTAGTCCTCATCGACAGGGCAAGAACACTGAAGCTTTCTTT.

Concerning this clone: Its ends do not fully match the called genes, so a read error is possible. The same CDR3 arises from other DNA sequences in this sample as well. The chain couples TRBV5-1 to TRBJ2-6, with D possibly TRBD1 on 6 matching bases. The CDR3 has 15 amino acids. Looked up from germline, CDR1 is SGHRS and CDR2 is YFSETQ. The DNA for the CDR3 is TGCGCCAGCAGCATCCAGGGGCTGGGGGCTAACGTCCTGACTTTC. Translating gives CASSIQGLGANVLTF.

The chain joins TRBV7-9 to TRBJ2-3; 7 bases are a match to TRBD2. The CDR3 covers 13 residues. V lost 4 bases to trimming and J lost 5 bases; unmatched junction nucleotides: 3. Per germline, CDR1 SEHNR and CDR2 FQNEAQ (reference sequence). Here the CDR3 DNA reads TGTGCCAGCAGCTCCGCGGGGGAAGATACGCAGTATTTT. This gives the protein CASSSAGEDTQYF.

The gene calls are TRBV11-2 and TRBJ2-7; D tentatively reads TRBD1 or TRBD2 (5 bases each). CDR3 size: 13 residues. Germline CDR1 SGHAT, CDR2 FQNNGV. V gave up 8 bases and J gave up 0 bases, with 11 bases separating them. For the CDR3, the DNA is TGTGCCAGCCTAGGGACGAACTCCTACGAGCAGTACTTC. Its translation: CASLGTNSYEQYF.

V is TRBV27 and J is TRBJ2-1; D might be TRBD1 (6 bases). V lost 6 bases and J lost 3, with 12 bases in between. CDR1 is MNHEY and CDR2 is SMNVEV in the germline V gene (reference sequence). The CDR3 contains 14 residues. CDR3 DNA sequence: TGTGCCAGCAGCCCCGGGACACACTACAATGAGCAGTTCTTC. This encodes CASSPGTHYNEQFF.

The chain joins TRBV30 to TRBJ1-5; D remains unclear. The V end lost 3 bases, the J end lost 2 bases, and 8 bases lay between the germline ends. The CDR3 has 13 residues. Germline loops: CDR1 GTSNPN, CDR2 SVGIG (reference sequence). CDR3 DNA sequence: TGTGCCTGGAGAGGGCAGGGCAATCAGCCCCAGCATTTT. Encoded protein: CAWRGQGNQPQHF.

The rearrangement links TRBV5-5 to TRBJ2-3, with 9 nucleotides matching TRBD2. Germline V gene sequence: CDR1 SGHKS, CDR2 YYEKEE (reference sequence). V gave up 5 bases and J gave up 4 bases; unmatched junction bases: 8. This CDR3 spans 15 amino acids. CDR3 DNA: TGTGCCAGCAGGCCTAGCGGGACCCTCCCAGATACGCAGTATTTT. Translated: CASRPSGTLPDTQYF.

This clone has a handful of counts. The chain recombines TRBV7-9 with TRBJ1-5; the D is unclear. Per the germline V gene, CDR1 is SEHNR and CDR2 is FQNEAQ (reference sequence). This CDR3 has 15 residues. V lost 6 bases and J 4 bases, leaving 16 bases between the germline ends. CDR3 sequence (DNA): TGTGCCAGCAGTGGCACCGAGGCTACAAATCAGCCCCAGCATTTT. Its protein is CASSGTEATNQPQHF.

The chain uses TRBV15 and TRBJ1-2; 8 bases align to TRBD1. Germline CDR1 LNHNV, CDR2 YYDKDF (reference sequence). V lost 0 bases and J lost 7; bases outside the gene matches: 7. This CDR3 is built from 15 residues. The CDR3 DNA reads as TGTGCCACCAGCAGAGAGGGCAGGGGGCTAGGTGGCTACACCTTC. Protein product: CATSREGRGLGGYTF.

The chain has TRBV10-3 and TRBJ2-1; 12 nucleotides align to TRBD2. The CDR3 sequence is 17 residues long. Germline V CDR1 and CDR2: ENHRY, SYGVKD. V lost 6 bases, J lost 0 bases, and 6 bases stayed unmatched. Here the CDR3 DNA reads TGTGCCATCAGGAGGACTAGCGGGGAGCGCTCCTACAATGAGCAGTTCTTC. Translating it yields CAIRRTSGERSYNEQFF.

In this sample, this clone turned up once. The V gene is TRBV11-2, the J gene TRBJ1-4; TRBD1 is a possible D gene (5 bases). Germline assignment: CDR1 SGHAT and CDR2 FQNNGV. The germline V and J ends were trimmed by 3 bases and 0 bases, with 11 bases remaining between them. The CDR3 has 16 residues. The CDR3 DNA reads TGTGCCAGCAGCTTGCTGTTGGGGCCAACTAATGAAAAACTGTTTTTT. Translated, it gives CASSLLLGPTNEKLFF.

V and J are TRBV28 and TRBJ2-1; D not certain. Germline V gene lookup returns CDR1 MDHEN and CDR2 SYDVKM. This CDR3 comprises 12 residues. V was pared by 3 bases and J by 8 bases, with 8 bases between. The CDR3 DNA is TGTGCCAGCAGTTTGAAGGGTTATGAGCAGTTCTTC. Amino acids: CASSLKGYEQFF.

The rearrangement uses TRBV18 and TRBJ2-5, with D hard to call. The germline gives CDR1 KGHSH, CDR2 LQKENI. The V end was cut by 1 base, the J end by 2 bases, with 14 bases between. CDR3 length: 16 amino acids. This CDR3 reads CASSPRPRVEQETQYF. In nucleotides, the CDR3 is TGTGCCAGCTCACCACGCCCCCGGGTGGAGCAAGAGACCCAGTACTTC. Looking up the rest from reference TRBV18 and TRBJ2-5 gives the full variable domain: NAGVMQNPRHLVRRRGQEARLRCSPMKGHSHVYWYRQLPEEGLKFMVYLQKENIIDESGMPKERFSAEFPKEGPSILRIQQVVRGDSAAYFCASSPRPRVEQETQYFGPGTRLLVL.

The rearrangement links TRBV5-1 to TRBJ1-1; TRBD1 aligns across 8 bases. The length of the CDR3 is 16 residues. V dropped 5 bases and J dropped 5; count of bases not matched to a gene: 14. Germline CDR1 reads SGHRS; CDR2 reads YFSETQ. The CDR3 is CASSSGQGGEKTEAFF. In DNA, the CDR3 is TGCGCCAGCAGTTCTGGACAGGGTGGAGAAAAAACTGAAGCTTTCTTT.

The CDR3: CASSQGALDNSPLHF. As DNA, the CDR3 is TGCGCCAGCAGCCAAGGAGCTCTGGATAATTCACCCCTCCACTTT. This chain links TRBV4-1 with TRBJ1-6, with D unclear. With 1 base removed from V and 5 bases from J, the gap between germline ends came to 9 bases. The CDR3 spans 15 residues. Germline V lookup: CDR1 MGHRA, CDR2 YSYEKL.

The genes are TRBV10-1 and TRBJ2-3, with 9 bases matching TRBD2. J lost 4 bases, V lost 3 bases, and 5 bases had no gene match. The length of the CDR3 is 15 residues. From germline, CDR1 is WNHNN and CDR2 SYGVQD (reference sequence). CDR3 sequence: CASSDSGGYADTQYF. The CDR3 DNA is TGCGCCAGCAGTGATAGCGGGGGATACGCAGATACGCAGTATTTT.

This sequence joins TRBV27 and TRBJ1-1; no clear D. The CDR3 is 13 residues long. The germline V gene encodes CDR1 MNHEY and CDR2 SMNVEV (reference sequence). The V end lost 1 base, the J end lost 6 bases, and 9 bases lay between the germline ends. CDR3 bases: TGTGCCAGCAGTTTATACAGAGAGGCTGAAGCTTTCTTT. This sequence encodes CASSLYREAEAFF.

This chain connects TRBV5-1 to TRBJ1-1; 8 bases match TRBD1. The germline V gene encodes CDR1 SGHRS and CDR2 YFSETQ. Trimming removed 0 bases from V and 1 base from J; junction bases left unmatched: 5. The CDR3 is 16 amino acids. CDR3 bases: TGCGCCAGCAGCTTGGGGCAGGGGGCGAGGAACACTGAAGCTTTCTTT. It yields the protein CASSLGQGARNTEAFF.

This chain joins TRBV30 and TRBJ1-6; no firm D call. The V gene's germline CDR1 is GTSNPN and CDR2 SVGIG (reference sequence). Trimming left V 2 bases short and J 0 bases short, with 14 bases between. The CDR3 totals 17 residues. The CDR3 DNA reads TGTGCCTGGAGTCCGCCCGGGGAACCCTCCTATAATTCACCCCTCCACTTT. It encodes CAWSPPGEPSYNSPLHF. Using reference TRBV30 and TRBJ1-6 for the parts outside the CDR3, the full variable domain is SQTIHQWPATLVQPVGSPLSLECTVEGTSNPNLYWYRQAAGRGLQLLFYSVGIGQISSEVPQNLSASRPQDRQFILSSKKLLLSDSGFYLCAWSPPGEPSYNSPLHFGNGTRLTVT.

The chain joins TRBV10-1 to TRBJ1-1; TRBD1 is a possible D gene (6 bases). The CDR3 is 17 amino acids. Trimming pared 0 bases from V and 3 bases from J, leaving 17 bases between. Per germline, CDR1 WNHNN and CDR2 SYGVQD (reference sequence). CDR3 DNA sequence: TGCGCCAGCAGTGAGTCCGCGGGGGCATTGTACGACACTGAAGCTTTCTTT. Translation gives CASSESAGALYDTEAFF.

With regard to this clone: This could be a read error, since a much larger clone is one nucleotide away. The genes are TRBV5-6 and TRBJ1-2; D unclear. With 0 bases removed from V and 1 base from J, the gap between germline ends came to 4 bases. CDR3 length equals 13 residues. The germline V gene encodes CDR1 SGHDT and CDR2 YYEEEE. CDR3 bases: TGTGCCAGCAGCTTGGGCAGTAACTATGGCTACACCTTC. Translating gives CASSLGSNYGYTF.